A selection of T cell receptor beta chains follows, all from one sample in a study of T-cell reconstitution after alpha-beta-depleted transplantation in children. TCRdb passed the PCR reads through MiXCR, listing each CDR3 protein once. The sample has approximately 1,000,000 distinct CDR3 sequences; under 30% are singletons. Sequencing used PBMCs, mostly from graft donor cells, obtained 360 days after TCRalphabeta/CD19-depleted stem cell transplant. The receptors come from a boy under three years old who had a stem cell transplant for SCID, so the T cells may come from the graft donor. Each CDR3 is given with its conserved first and last residue. The order of the fields is V gene, D gene, J gene, clone size, CDR3 DNA, CDR3 protein. D genes are given only for firm matches. Clone size, where shown, is once, few, many, or a class for clones that have expanded.

TRBV18	TRBD1	TRBJ2-7	-	TGTGCCAGCTCAAAGGACCGGGACAGCTCCTACGAGCAGTACTTC	CASSKDRDSSYEQYF
TRBV28	-	TRBJ1-3	few	TGTGCCAGCAGTACCGACCAAGTTATAGGAGGAAACACCATATATTTT	CASSTDQVIGGNTIYF
TRBV5-5	-	TRBJ2-1	few	TGTGCCAGCAGCTTCCAGGTTAGCTCCTACAATGAGCAGTTCTTC	CASSFQVSSYNEQFF
TRBV12-3/TRBV12-4	TRBD2	TRBJ2-1	-	TGTGCCAGCAGTCCAGATTGGAGCGGGGGGGCAAATGAGCAGTTCTTC	CASSPDWSGGANEQFF
TRBV5-1	TRBD2	TRBJ2-5	few	TGCGCCAGCAAGACTAGCGGGGCGTCCATCCAAGAGACCCAGTACTTC	CASKTSGASIQETQYF
TRBV29-1	-	TRBJ2-7	-	TGCAGCGTTGAAGTTCCGGGATCGGGACCCTACGAGCAGTACTTC	CSVEVPGSGPYEQYF
TRBV7-9	-	TRBJ1-5	once	TGTGCCAGCAGCCCCGGGAGCTATGGCAATCAGCCCCAGCATTTT	CASSPGSYGNQPQHF
TRBV7-6	TRBD1	TRBJ2-7	-	TGTGCCAGCAGCTCAACCGGGACAGGGAACGAGCAGTACTTC	CASSSTGTGNEQYF
TRBV2	TRBD1	TRBJ1-2	few	TGTGCCAGCAACATACAGGGGAGCCGCTATGGCTACACCTTC	CASNIQGSRYGYTF
TRBV7-2	-	TRBJ2-5	few	TGTGCCAGCAGCTTCCCACGGGGGTGGGGAGAGACCCAGTACTTC	CASSFPRGWGETQYF
TRBV20-1	-	TRBJ2-3	few	TGCAGTGCTAGAGATTCTCGGCAGACGACAGATACGCAGTATTTT	CSARDSRQTTDTQYF
TRBV20-1	TRBD2	TRBJ2-1	few	TGCAGTGCTAGAGTAGCGGGGGAGGGTGAGCAGTTCTTC	CSARVAGEGEQFF
TRBV5-6	-	TRBJ1-2	-	TGTGCCAGCAGACCTCCCGGCAAGGACTACTATGGCTACACCTTC	CASRPPGKDYYGYTF
TRBV2	TRBD1	TRBJ2-7	few	TGTGCCAGCACTCGGGACAGGGCCTACGAGCAGTACTTC	CASTRDRAYEQYF
TRBV6-5	TRBD2	TRBJ2-3	-	TGTGCCAGCAGTTACTCCCCTAGCGGGGGTCGTGATACGCAGTATTTT	CASSYSPSGGRDTQYF
TRBV7-2	-	TRBJ2-3	-	TGTGCCAGCAGCTTCTCCCCTTTCCTACCATCAGATACGCAGTATTTT	CASSFSPFLPSDTQYF
TRBV3-1	-	TRBJ1-2	-	TGTGCCAGCAGCCAAGTGACAGGCTATGGCTACACCTTC	CASSQVTGYGYTF
TRBV10-3	-	TRBJ2-1	few	TGTGCCATCAGCGGGGAGCAGTTCGATGAGCAGTTCTTC	CAISGEQFDEQFF
TRBV4-1	-	TRBJ1-1	few	TGCGCCAGCAGCCAAGGTATCCCCCACAACACTGAAGCTTTCTTT	CASSQGIPHNTEAFF
TRBV4-2	-	TRBJ2-3	-	TGTGCCAGCAGCCAGTGGGGCACAGATACGCAGTATTTT	CASSQWGTDTQYF
TRBV12-3/TRBV12-4	-	TRBJ2-4	-	TGTGCCAGCAGTCGAAGGGAGCAGATGGCCAAAAACATTCAGTACTTC	CASSRREQMAKNIQYF
TRBV29-1	-	TRBJ1-2	-	TGCAGCGTTGAACCAGGGGTTAACTATGGCTACACCTTC	CSVEPGVNYGYTF
TRBV19	-	TRBJ2-4	-	TGTGCCAGTAGTACCCAGGGCCAGAGAAACATTCAGTACTTC	CASSTQGQRNIQYF
TRBV3-1	TRBD2	TRBJ2-1	few	TGTGCCAGCAGCCAAGTCCGCGGGGGGTTATTGGAGCAGTTCTTC	CASSQVRGGLLEQFF
TRBV20-1	-	TRBJ1-2	few	TGCAGTGCTAGCGCTAACTATGGCTACACCTTC	CSASANYGYTF
TRBV9	-	TRBJ2-7	few	TGTGCCAGCAGCGTATCGGCGTTCTCCTACGAGCAGTACTTC	CASSVSAFSYEQYF